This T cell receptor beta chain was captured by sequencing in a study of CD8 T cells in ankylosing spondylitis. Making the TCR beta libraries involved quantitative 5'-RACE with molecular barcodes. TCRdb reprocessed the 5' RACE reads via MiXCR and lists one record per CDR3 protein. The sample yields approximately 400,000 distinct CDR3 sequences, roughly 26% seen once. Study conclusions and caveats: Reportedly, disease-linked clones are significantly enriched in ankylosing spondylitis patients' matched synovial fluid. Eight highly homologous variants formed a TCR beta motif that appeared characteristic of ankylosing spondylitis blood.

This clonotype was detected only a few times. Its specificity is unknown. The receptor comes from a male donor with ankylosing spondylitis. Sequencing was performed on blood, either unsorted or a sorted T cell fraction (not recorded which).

The CDR3 DNA sequence: TGTGCCAGCAGCCTGGAGCTCAGGGAATATCAGCCCCAGCATTTT. This sequence encodes CASSLELREYQPQHF. The genes are TRBV5-5 and TRBJ1-5; D is perhaps TRBD1 (5 bases). The CDR3 has 15 amino acids. Germline V gene data show CDR1 as SGHKS and CDR2 as YYEKEE (reference sequence). V lost 4 bases, J lost 5 bases, and 16 bases lay in between.